Below are 6 T cell receptor beta chains sequenced from a single sample in a study of a mutant IDH1 vaccine in newly diagnosed glioma. Indicated time point: week 5, during vaccination. It was 300 ug of mutant IDH1 20-mer peptide that made up each vaccine dose, given with topical imiquimod. Their recognized antigens are unknown. The assay was immunoSEQ multiplex PCR, and TCRdb's table has in-frame clones only and misses some. The sample yields 70,000 to 90,000 clones, roughly nine tenths seen once. The sequenced sample was PBMCs, obtained from a glioma patient whose treatment included an IDH1 peptide vaccine. These receptors originate from a woman between 50 and 59 years old with glioma.

This clone was observed a handful of times. The chain employs TRBV20-1 and TRBJ2-5; D not resolved. The length of the CDR3 is 11 residues. V lost 3 bases to trimming and J lost 2 bases, with 4 bases between them. Germline loops: CDR1 DFQATT, CDR2 SNEGSKA (reference sequence). CDR3 sequence: CSASGQETQYF. CDR3 in DNA: TGCAGTGCTAGCGGACAAGAGACCCAGTACTTC.

The V gene is TRBV30, the J gene TRBJ2-1; TRBD2 matches 9 bases. Trimming removed 2 bases from V and 6 bases from J; junction bases left unmatched: 5. CDR3 length: 14 amino acids. CDR1 and CDR2 (germline): GTSNPN, SVGIG (reference sequence). In nucleotides, the CDR3 is TGTGCCTGGAGTACCAGCGGGAGGTCCAATGAGCAGTTCTTC. Residues: CAWSTSGRSNEQFF.

This rearrangement joins TRBV4-2 to TRBJ2-5; D is possibly TRBD1 (6 bases). The germline V gene encodes CDR1 LGHNA and CDR2 YNFKEQ. V dropped 0 bases and J dropped 6 bases, with 14 bases sitting between them. This CDR3 region has 15 residues. The CDR3 reads CASSQDLVGGKTQYF. The CDR3, as DNA: TGTGCCAGCAGCCAAGATTTGGTAGGGGGAAAGACCCAGTACTTC.

This clone occurred once. This rearrangement joins TRBV30 to TRBJ2-7; TRBD1 agrees at 8 bases. Per germline, CDR1 GTSNPN and CDR2 SVGIG (reference sequence). The ends lost 8 bases at V and 0 bases at J; junction bases unmatched: 9. The CDR3 runs to 14 residues. Written as DNA, the CDR3 is TGTGCCGGCAGGGGACAGGAAAGCTCCTACGAGCAGTACTTC. Translation gives CAGRGQESSYEQYF.

This clone turned up a few times. The chain employs TRBV5-1 and TRBJ1-1, with D hard to call. This CDR3 is built from 15 residues. V lost 0 bases, J lost 4 bases, and 13 bases lay in between. The germline V gene encodes CDR1 SGHRS and CDR2 YFSETQ. CDR3 bases: TGCGCCAGCAGCTTGGGACATTCCAGAGTCACTGAAGCTTTCTTT. The encoded protein is CASSLGHSRVTEAFF.

The rearrangement joins TRBV5-1 to TRBJ2-7; possibly TRBD1 or TRBD2 for D (6 bases each). Germline V gives CDR1 SGHRS, CDR2 YFSETQ. This CDR3 spans 14 amino acids. The V gene lost 5 bases and the J gene lost 5 bases, with 17 bases spanning the gap. Here the CDR3 reads CASSFSEGGHEQYF. As DNA, the CDR3 is TGCGCCAGCAGTTTTTCGGAGGGGGGCCACGAGCAGTACTTC.